A single sample gave rise to the 5 T cell receptor beta chains below, sequenced in a study of blood T cell repertoires in COVID-19. The table came from immunoSEQ multiplex PCR; TCRdb's copy has only in-frame clones and leaves some out. The sample has around 250,000 clones, about 91% seen once. The sequencing sample was made of PBMCs or T cells enriched from blood (not recorded which). These receptors all come from a woman in her forties with acute COVID-19.

The V call is TRBV3-1 (or the pseudogene TRBV3-2), the J call TRBJ1-6; D not resolved. Germline assignment: CDR1 LGHDT and CDR2 YNNKEL (reference sequence). Trimming took off 5 bases at V and 8 bases at J, with 13 bases between the two ends. This CDR3 spans 14 amino acids. In nucleotides, the CDR3 is TGTGCCAGCAGCACTGACTACTCAGATTCACCCCTCCACTTT. Amino acid sequence: CASSTDYSDSPLHF.

This clone has just one count. In DNA, the CDR3 is TGTGCCAGCAGGCCCGGGACTAGCCTCTACGAGCAGTACTTC. Its protein product is CASRPGTSLYEQYF. The gene calls are TRBV28 and TRBJ2-7; 9 positions agree with TRBD2. The CDR3 loop spans 14 amino acids. Trimming removed 6 bases from V and 3 bases from J; junction bases left unmatched: 6. The germline gives CDR1 MDHEN, CDR2 SYDVKM.

This chain connects TRBV7-6 to TRBJ2-1; D not certain. Germline assignment: CDR1 SGHVS and CDR2 FNYEAQ. V was clipped by 4 bases and J by 9 bases, with 13 bases between them. This CDR3 spans 13 amino acids. CDR3 region: CASSSKTAGEQFF. CDR3 DNA: TGTGCCAGCAGCTCAAAAACAGCTGGTGAGCAGTTCTTC.

This sequence joins TRBV9 and TRBJ2-7; 11 bases fit TRBD2. The CDR3 consists of 16 residues. Germline CDR1 and CDR2: SGDLS and YYNGEE. The trim removed 0 bases at V and 0 bases at J, leaving 2 bases unmatched. CDR3 nucleotides: TGTGCCAGCAGCGTAGGGGGACTAGCGGTCTCCTACGAGCAGTACTTC. It yields the protein CASSVGGLAVSYEQYF.

The V gene is TRBV2, the J gene TRBJ2-1; 9 positions agree with TRBD2. This CDR3 contains 14 residues. J lost 9 bases, V lost 4 bases, and 7 bases had no gene match. The V gene's germline CDR1 is SNHLY and CDR2 FYNNEI. The DNA for the CDR3 is TGTGCCAGCAGTGTTAGCGGGAGCGAGTTTGAGCAGTTCTTC. Amino acids: CASSVSGSEFEQFF.